The text below deals with one TCR beta chain. The antigen is unknown. This sample stems from a study of T cell responses to AZD1222 COVID-19 vaccine. Study context: Analyses pooled second doses at about 4 or about 12 weeks. Findings and caveats of the study: Within unmutated variant regions lay the reported targets of nearly half of spike-specific TCRs. The CD4 TCRs associated with vaccination extended across spike and predominated at 160-218 and 743-854. Clonal diversity was possibly underestimated, and white British individuals and females predominated among donors.

Repertoires were generated with immunoSEQ multiplex PCR, while TCRdb's copy carries only in-frame clones and drops some. Among about 130,000 clones, roughly 93% were seen once, and the ten largest hold around 3.1%. Germline CDR1 reads MNHNS; CDR2 reads SASEGT. There are 13 residues in the CDR3. V was clipped by 3 bases and J by 4 bases, with 10 bases between them. The specimen was peripheral blood, collected on day 0 of AZD1222 vaccination. The sequence derives from an adult in good health. The V and J genes are TRBV6-1 and TRBJ2-7; D call uncertain. CDR3: CASSEVSWYEQYF. The CDR3 bases are TGTGCCAGCAGTGAGGTTAGTTGGTACGAGCAGTACTTC.